The 2 T cell receptor beta chains in this list originate from one sample, sequenced in a study of glioma-infiltrating T cells (dated by TCRdb to between 2015 and 2016). Data came from an Illumina MiSeq. The iRepertoire nested amplicon-rescue multiplex PCR (arm-PCR) platform was used to amplify TCR alpha and beta CDR3 regions from RNA. In-frame beta chains were kept once TCRdb had trimmed the public reads at Q25 with fastp and called clones with MiXCR. Every CDR3 protein is listed once, alongside the most common genes and DNA of its rows. A total of roughly 200,000 distinct CDR3 sequences appear in this sample, roughly 32% of them only once. Jointly, the top ten make up roughly 21% of the sample. Specimen: glioma tissue, nonneoplastic brain tissue, or PBMCs (not recorded which). The receptor set was obtained from a human donor with low-grade glioma or glioblastoma, undergoing nonglioma brain surgery, or in good health (not recorded which).

The chain has TRBV27 and TRBJ2-1, with 13 bases fitting TRBD2. V lost 3 bases, J lost 8 bases, and 7 bases stayed unmatched. The CDR3 is 16 amino acids. Per germline, CDR1 MNHEY and CDR2 SMNVEV (reference sequence). For the CDR3, the DNA is TGTGCCAGCAGTTTCAGGACTAGCGGGAGTAATTATGAGCAGTTCTTC. Translating gives CASSFRTSGSNYEQFF.

This clonotype was seen at least ten times. The rearrangement uses TRBV3-1 and TRBJ2-7, with D hard to call. CDR3 size: 15 residues. The ends were cut back, 1 base at V and 3 bases at J, with 13 bases in the middle. Germline V gene lookup returns CDR1 LGHDT and CDR2 YNNKEL (reference sequence). CDR3 coding DNA: TGTGCCAGCAGCCAAGTTTCAACCTACCTCTACGAGCAGTACTTC. Protein: CASSQVSTYLYEQYF.